This TCR beta chain was recorded in a study of lymphopenia after photon versus proton radiotherapy. Study observations and caveats: Photon-treated patients lost naive T cells and TCR diversity; proton-treated stayed stable. After the lymphocyte nadir, photon-treated repertoires showed oligoclonal expansion, especially of CD8+ Temra cells.

The V end lost 0 bases, the J end lost 1 base, and 6 bases lay between the germline ends. CDR3 length: 14 amino acids. Germline values: CDR1 KGHSH, CDR2 LQKENI. Worth noting for this clone: Antigen specificity is unknown.

Generated by immunoSEQ multiplex PCR, the TCRdb table keeps only in-frame clones and is missing some. Here the sample spans 42,000 or so clones, about 83% being singletons. The J gene is TRBJ1-1, the V gene TRBV18; no firm D call. The specimen was peripheral blood, collected from a patient treated with proton-based radiotherapy. The source is a woman aged 70-85 years with pancreatic cancer. The CDR3 is CASSPPTGNTEAFF. CDR3 nucleotides: TGTGCCAGCTCACCACCGACGGGGAACACTGAAGCTTTCTTT. The variable domain in full, with the rest retrieved from reference TRBV18 and TRBJ1-1, is NAGVMQNPRHLVRRRGQEARLRCSPMKGHSHVYWYRQLPEEGLKFMVYLQKENIIDESGMPKERFSAEFPKEGPSILRIQQVVRGDSAAYFCASSPPTGNTEAFFGQGTRLTVV.